Listed below are T cell receptor beta chains from one sample, sequenced in a study of blood T cell repertoires in COVID-19. Here immunoSEQ multiplex PCR was the method, and the copy in TCRdb shows in-frame clones only, minus some. Here the sample spans over 450,000 clones, roughly nine tenths being singletons. Material for sequencing was peripheral blood. The receptors were gathered from a woman between 50 and 59 years old with COVID-19, enrolled during active disease. Both conserved end residues are part of each CDR3. A D gene is named only where the DNA matches it firmly. Size tells how often a clone was seen (once, few, many) or the class of an expanded clone, and some rows leave it out.

D gene	clone size	V gene	CDR3 length	J gene	CDR3 DNA	CDR3 protein
.	.	TRBV6-5	15	TRBJ1-2	TGTGCCAGCAGTTGGGCCCCTTTCACCAACTATGGCTACACCTTC	CASSWAPFTNYGYTF
TRBD2	.	TRBV4-1	14	TRBJ2-7	TGCGCCAGCAGCCCCCCTAGCGGTCCCTACGAGCAGTACTTC	CASSPPSGPYEQYF
TRBD2	.	TRBV3-1/TRBV3-2	17	TRBJ2-3	TGTGCCAGCAGCCAAGACGCACTAGCGGGGAGCACAGATACGCAGTATTTT	CASSQDALAGSTDTQYF
.	.	TRBV2	14	TRBJ2-1	TGTGCCAGCAGTGAAGACCTCAGATCCAATGAGCAGTTCTTC	CASSEDLRSNEQFF
.	.	TRBV5-6	14	TRBJ1-4	TGTGCCTTCAAATCGGAGGCCCAGGGGGAAAAACTGTTTTTT	CAFKSEAQGEKLFF
TRBD2	.	TRBV5-4	16	TRBJ2-3	TGTGCCAGCAGCGCACCGACTAGCGCGTTCACAGATACGCAGTATTTT	CASSAPTSAFTDTQYF
.	.	TRBV18	20	TRBJ2-4	TGTGCCAGCTCACCACCGGTCGGGGGAGGCGAGCACGTATTTAGAAACATTCAGTACTTC	CASSPPVGGGEHVFRNIQYF
.	.	TRBV2	14	TRBJ1-1	TGTGCCAGCAGTGTCGAGGGGGTAGGGACTGAAGCTTTCTTT	CASSVEGVGTEAFF
TRBD1	.	TRBV30	13	TRBJ2-7	TGTGCCTGGAGTGGACAGGGGTTCTACGAGCAGTACTTC	CAWSGQGFYEQYF
TRBD2	.	TRBV9	15	TRBJ2-5	TGTGCCAGCAGCGGTATAGCGGGGGGTTTTGAGACCCAGTACTTC	CASSGIAGGFETQYF
.	.	TRBV6-5	16	TRBJ1-4	TGTGCCAGCAGTTCCTCTCTGGGCTCAACTAATGAAAAACTGTTTTTT	CASSSSLGSTNEKLFF
.	.	TRBV6-5	14	TRBJ1-5	TGTGCCATCCGGACAGCCATGAGCAATCAGCCCCAGCATTTT	CAIRTAMSNQPQHF
TRBD1	.	TRBV2	13	TRBJ2-7	TGTGCCAGCAGTCCTTGGACAGGGGTAGAGCAGTACTTC	CASSPWTGVEQYF
.	.	TRBV30	12	TRBJ1-5	TGTGCCTGGAGTTGGGGAGGATCGCCCCAGCATTTT	CAWSWGGSPQHF
.	once	TRBV6-5	14	TRBJ1-1	TGTGCCAGCAGCGCCTCCGGGTCGAACACTGAAGCTTTCTTT	CASSASGSNTEAFF
TRBD1	.	TRBV25-1	13	TRBJ1-2	TGTGCCAGCAGTGATGGACAGGGTTATGGCTACACCTTC	CASSDGQGYGYTF
TRBD1	.	TRBV5-6	13	TRBJ1-2	TGTGCCAGCAGCCGGACAGGGGCCTATGGCTACACCTTC	CASSRTGAYGYTF
.	.	TRBV6-5	14	TRBJ1-2	TGTGCCAGCAGTTACAGGGGAAGGTTCTATGGCTACACCTTC	CASSYRGRFYGYTF
.	once	TRBV5-6	14	TRBJ1-1	TGTGCCAGCAGCCCCCGGGACATAGGTACTGAAGCTTTCTTT	CASSPRDIGTEAFF
.	.	TRBV3-1/TRBV3-2	14	TRBJ1-1	TGTGCCAGCAGCCTACACGGGGGGAACACTGAAGCTTTCTTT	CASSLHGGNTEAFF
.	.	TRBV11-2	14	TRBJ2-7	TGTGCCAGCAGCTTAGATGGGGCTTTATACGAGCAGTACTTC	CASSLDGALYEQYF
.	.	TRBV7-9	13	TRBJ2-7	TGTGCCAGCAGCCCCCCCGGGGGAAGCGAGCAGTACTTC	CASSPPGGSEQYF
.	.	TRBV6-1	14	TRBJ1-1	TGTGCCAGCAGTGAAAGGGGGATGAACACTGAAGCTTTCTTT	CASSERGMNTEAFF
.	once	TRBV9	16	TRBJ1-3	TGTGCCAGCAGCGCGGGGGGGCCAGACTCTGGAAACACCATATATTTT	CASSAGGPDSGNTIYF
.	few	TRBV5-5	13	TRBJ1-6	TGTGCCAGCAGCTTGGACAGTTTAGGACCCCTCCACTTT	CASSLDSLGPLHF
.	.	TRBV7-9	13	TRBJ1-2	TGTGCCAGCAGCTTAGGCAGGCAGCAGGGCTACACCTTC	CASSLGRQQGYTF
TRBD1	.	TRBV5-1	14	TRBJ1-3	TGCGCCAGTTCACAGGGGACGGAAGGAAACACCATATATTTT	CASSQGTEGNTIYF
TRBD2	once	TRBV3-1/TRBV3-2	14	TRBJ2-1	TGTGCCAGCAGCCCCACCGGGACTAGGGATGAGCAGTTCTTC	CASSPTGTRDEQFF
TRBD1	few	TRBV14	15	TRBJ2-3	TGTGCCAGCAGCCAGACGACAGGGGGTGGTGATACGCAGTATTTT	CASSQTTGGGDTQYF
TRBD2	.	TRBV11-2	15	TRBJ2-5	TGTGCCAGCAGCTTATATCGGGGGAGGGAGGAGACCCAGTACTTC	CASSLYRGREETQYF
TRBD2	.	TRBV11-3	18	TRBJ2-2	TGTGCCAGCAGCTGGGGGAGGGGCAATGCCGGGGGCACCGGGGAGCTGTTTTTT	CASSWGRGNAGGTGELFF
.	.	TRBV3-1/TRBV3-2	13	TRBJ1-1	TGTGCCAGCAGCCCGAACCGGGAACTTGAAGCTTTCTTT	CASSPNRELEAFF
.	.	TRBV19	12	TRBJ1-1	TGTGCCGCGGGGGTCGAGAGGACTGAAGCTTTCTTT	CAAGVERTEAFF
TRBD2	.	TRBV5-6	16	TRBJ2-3	TGTGCCAGCAGCGTGGCTAGCGGGGGGGGCACAGATACGCAGTATTTT	CASSVASGGGTDTQYF
TRBD1	.	TRBV28	19	TRBJ2-7	TGTGCCAGCAGTTTACGACTAACCTTCCGGGACAGGGAGGTGTACGAGCAGTACTTC	CASSLRLTFRDREVYEQYF
TRBD1	.	TRBV11-2	15	TRBJ1-5	TGTGCCAGCAGCTTAGGGGGACAGGGAGATCAGCCCCAGCATTTT	CASSLGGQGDQPQHF
.	.	TRBV29-1	13	TRBJ1-1	TGCAGCGTTGAACGAGGGGGAGGGGGTGAAGCTTTCTTT	CSVERGGGGEAFF
.	.	TRBV6-4	13	TRBJ2-7	TGTGCCAGCAGTGACGCAGACAGGTACGAGCAGTACTTC	CASSDADRYEQYF
.	.	TRBV6-2/TRBV6-3	15	TRBJ1-5	TGTGCCAGCAGTTCCTCCTGGGGGGGGAACCAGCCCCAGCATTTT	CASSSSWGGNQPQHF
TRBD2	.	TRBV7-9	17	TRBJ2-1	TGTGCCAGCAGCCCAAGACTAGCGGGGGGGATCTACAATGAGCAGTTCTTC	CASSPRLAGGIYNEQFF
.	.	TRBV28	13	TRBJ1-3	TGTGCCAGCATCCCGACGGGAGGAAACACCATATATTTT	CASIPTGGNTIYF
TRBD1	once	TRBV11-2	13	TRBJ2-7	TGTGCCAGCAGCTTCGGACAGGGCTACGAGCAGTACTTC	CASSFGQGYEQYF
.	few	TRBV9	14	TRBJ2-5	TGTGCCAGCAGCGTTACAGGGTTACTAGAGACCCAGTACTTC	CASSVTGLLETQYF
TRBD2	.	TRBV3-1/TRBV3-2	15	TRBJ2-7	TGTGCCAGCAGCCAAGTCATTAGCGGGGTATACGAGCAGTACTTC	CASSQVISGVYEQYF
.	.	TRBV9	14	TRBJ1-1	TGTGCCAGCAGCCTATACGCGGGGAACACTGAAGCTTTCTTT	CASSLYAGNTEAFF
.	.	TRBV11-2	14	TRBJ2-7	TGTGCCAGCAGTTTGGAGGCCCGCTACTACGAGCAGTACTTC	CASSLEARYYEQYF